This paragraph reports one T cell receptor (beta chain). This entry belongs to a study of blood T cell repertoires in COVID-19. Looking at the study overall: Sites in the United States, Italy and Spain provided acute and convalescent COVID-19 samples.

This CDR3 spans 15 amino acids. Germline V CDR1 and CDR2: MNHEY, SVGAGI. Trimming removed 7 bases from V and 8 bases from J; junction bases left unmatched: 9. In the authors' workflow: Quantification of nucleated cells was approximated via reference gene primer amplification. Clones were read by immunoSEQ multiplex PCR, and TCRdb kept only the in-frame ones, dropping some. The V and J calls and the clone size are those of that table, but D and trimming were determined from the DNA. The data hold about 400,000 clones, with 85% to 90% observed a single time. This clonotype originated in a woman aged 25 to 39 with acute or convalescent COVID-19. Sequencing was carried out using peripheral blood. The chain is built from TRBV6-5 and TRBJ1-4; 11 nucleotides line up with TRBD1. CDR3 in DNA: TGTGCCAGCAAAAAAGGACAGGGGGCATTCGAAAAACTGTTTTTT. This codes for CASKKGQGAFEKLFF.